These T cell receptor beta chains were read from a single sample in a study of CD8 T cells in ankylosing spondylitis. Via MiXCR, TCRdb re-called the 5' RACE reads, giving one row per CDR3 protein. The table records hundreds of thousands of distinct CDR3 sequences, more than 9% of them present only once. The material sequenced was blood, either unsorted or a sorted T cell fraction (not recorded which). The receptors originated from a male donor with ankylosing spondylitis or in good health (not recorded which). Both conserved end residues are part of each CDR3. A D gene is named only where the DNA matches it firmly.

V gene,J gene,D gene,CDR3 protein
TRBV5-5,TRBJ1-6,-,CASSRPDAGINSPLHF
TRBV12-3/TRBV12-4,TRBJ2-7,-,CASSLGSRGSYEQYF
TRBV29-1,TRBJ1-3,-,CSAGRSSGNTIYF
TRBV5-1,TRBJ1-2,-,CASSLAVANYGYTF
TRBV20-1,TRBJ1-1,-,CSASQSGVGAFF
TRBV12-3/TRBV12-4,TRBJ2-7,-,CASSTGTPLTYEQYF
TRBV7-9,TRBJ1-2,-,CASSPDSLYGYTF
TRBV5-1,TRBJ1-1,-,CASSPVQMNTEAFF
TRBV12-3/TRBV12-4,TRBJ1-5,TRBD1,CARALRWTGQVWRNQPQHF
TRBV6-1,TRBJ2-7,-,CASSEPRAASYEQYF
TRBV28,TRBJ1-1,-,CGSTAMLNTEAFF
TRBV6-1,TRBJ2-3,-,CASSGDPFFSGARTDTQYF
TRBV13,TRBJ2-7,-,CASSLGSGLRYEQYF
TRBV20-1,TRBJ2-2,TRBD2,CSASKGGLASMRATGELFF